Below, 5 T cell receptor beta chains from the same sample are listed, as sequenced in a study of T cell responses to AZD1222 COVID-19 vaccine. Libraries were prepared by immunoSEQ multiplex PCR; TCRdb keeps only in-frame clonotypes and omits some of them. The sample lists approximately 140,000 clones, over 75% occurring once. The source was peripheral blood, collected 28 days after the second AZD1222 dose. The receptors stem from an adult who received the AZD1222 COVID-19 vaccine.

The chain is built from TRBV7-9 and TRBJ2-3; tentative D call: TRBD1 (5 bases). The CDR3 has 13 amino acids. CDR1 is SEHNR and CDR2 is FQNEAQ in the germline V gene (reference sequence). The V end was cut by 11 bases, the J end by 2 bases, with 14 bases between. The CDR3 region is CALQGLFTDTQYF. The CDR3 DNA is TGTGCCCTCCAGGGTCTTTTCACAGATACGCAGTATTTT.

V is TRBV21-1 and J is TRBJ2-2; TRBD1 is the table's D call, not checked against the DNA. TRBV21-1 is termed a pseudogene. This CDR3 contains 17 residues. CDR3 bases: TGTGCCAGCAGCAAAGCATTGGGACAGGGGAGCACCGGGGAGCTGTTTTTT. Its protein product is CASSKALGQGSTGELFF.

The chain has TRBV29-1 and TRBJ2-1; TRBD1 matches 12 bases. Looked up from germline, CDR1 is SQVTM and CDR2 is ANQGSEA. Trimming took 5 bases from V and 5 from J; bases not matched to a gene: 16. This CDR3 comprises 18 residues. Written as DNA, the CDR3 is TGCAGCGTTCGGGGGACAGGGGGCGCGTGGAGCCAAAACAATGAGCAGTTCTTC. Translated: CSVRGTGGAWSQNNEQFF.

This clone has a handful of counts. The chain couples TRBV11-2 to TRBJ1-1, with 7 bases matching TRBD1. J gave up 4 bases and V 2 bases, and 13 bases lay outside the gene matches. Looked up from germline, CDR1 is SGHAT and CDR2 is FQNNGV. The CDR3 spans 17 residues. The CDR3 sequence: CASSLRRGTDLLTEAFF. The CDR3 DNA reads TGTGCCAGCAGCTTAAGGCGCGGGACAGACCTTCTCACTGAAGCTTTCTTT.

The chain recombines TRBV7-9 with TRBJ1-6, with D maybe TRBD1 (5 bases). V lost 3 bases and J lost 8, with 11 bases in between. Germline V gene data show CDR1 as SEHNR and CDR2 as FQNEAQ (reference sequence). The CDR3 totals 14 residues. The CDR3 loop is CASSLGVRDSPLHF. The CDR3 nucleotides read TGTGCCAGCAGCTTGGGGGTCCGGGATTCACCCCTCCACTTT.